This TCR beta chain was observed in a study of OX40 agonist ivuxolimab in advanced cancers. Study-level background: The study treated patients with ivuxolimab, an agonistic anti-OX40 (CD134) antibody. Study outcomes and limitations: Partial responders at 0.1-3.0 mg/kg had among the lowest clonal expansion. Compared with CD4+, CD8+ T cells on average had more expanded clones.

The germline V and J ends were trimmed by 4 bases and 3 bases, with 9 bases remaining between them. CDR3 length: 13 residues. From germline, CDR1 is SGDLS and CDR2 YYNGEE. With regard to this clone: What it recognizes is unknown.

Libraries were prepared by immunoSEQ multiplex PCR; TCRdb keeps only in-frame clonotypes and omits some of them. The table shows about 58,000 clones, with around 85% occurring only once. Patients were ineligible given autoimmune disease history or systemic immunosuppression. This specimen consisted of CD4+ or CD8+ T cells sorted from blood, obtained in a trial of the OX40 agonist ivuxolimab. V usage is TRBV9 and J usage is TRBJ2-3; no definite D call. The sequence came from an adult with an advanced solid tumor such as melanoma, head and neck, liver or kidney cancer. DNA for the CDR3: TGTGCCAGCAGCCCCTTAGGTACAGATACGCAGTATTTT. Protein sequence: CASSPLGTDTQYF.